This entry lists 24 T cell receptor beta chains sequenced from one sample in a study of blood T cell repertoires in COVID-19. Here immunoSEQ multiplex PCR was the method, and the copy in TCRdb shows in-frame clones only, minus some. Among 250,000 or so clones, roughly 90% were seen once, and the ten largest hold around 1.9%. Sequenced input: peripheral blood. These receptors came from a woman aged 60-75 years with COVID-19, enrolled during active disease.

The CDR3 region is CASSLVAAEQFF. The CDR3 bases are TGTGCCAGCAGCTTGGTAGCGGCGGAGCAGTTCTTC. This chain uses TRBV5-4 with TRBJ2-1; maybe TRBD2 (6 bases). The CDR3 contains 12 residues. The V gene's germline CDR1 is SGHNT and CDR2 YYREEE (reference sequence). The V end lost 0 bases, the J end lost 10 bases, and 8 bases lay between the germline ends.

This clone was recorded only once. The rearrangement joins TRBV5-1 to TRBJ2-2, with TRBD1 matching 8 bases. From germline, CDR1 is SGHRS and CDR2 YFSETQ. The CDR3 contains 15 residues. J was trimmed by 1 base and V by 4 bases; bases with no gene match: 3. The CDR3, as DNA: TGCGCCAGCAGCGGACAGGGCAGGAACACCGGGGAGCTGTTTTTT. Amino acids: CASSGQGRNTGELFF. Full variable domain (outside the CDR3, taken from reference TRBV5-1 and TRBJ2-2): KAGVTQTPRYLIKTRGQQVTLSCSPISGHRSVSWYQQTPGQGLQFLFEYFSETQRNKGNFPGRFSGRQFSNSRSEMNVSTLELGDSALYLCASSGQGRNTGELFFGEGSRLTVL.

The J gene is TRBJ2-7, the V gene TRBV6-5; D may be TRBD2 (7 bases). CDR3 length: 15 amino acids. CDR1 MNHEY and CDR2 SVGAGI come from the germline V gene. V was cut by 6 bases and J by 5 bases, with 20 bases left in between. The CDR3 region is CASRPPGGPFHEQYF. The CDR3 region has the DNA TGTGCCAGCAGACCGCCCGGGGGGCCTTTCCACGAGCAGTACTTC.

This chain uses TRBV11-2 with TRBJ1-1; 7 bases align to TRBD1. This CDR3 is 16 amino acids long. The ends lost 4 bases at V and 4 bases at J; junction bases unmatched: 12. CDR1 SGHAT and CDR2 FQNNGV come from the germline V gene. CDR3 protein: CASSSPQGGVFTEAFF. CDR3 nucleotide sequence: TGTGCCAGCAGCTCACCCCAGGGGGGCGTCTTCACTGAAGCTTTCTTT.

The chain employs TRBV2 and TRBJ1-5; 7 nucleotides agree with TRBD1. CDR3 length: 14 residues. The ends lost 6 bases at V and 3 bases at J; junction bases unmatched: 5. Germline V CDR1 and CDR2: SNHLY, FYNNEI. The CDR3 loop reads CASSEGQLNQPQHF. For the CDR3, the DNA is TGTGCCAGCAGCGAGGGACAGCTCAATCAGCCCCAGCATTTT. The whole variable domain, filled in from reference TRBV2 and TRBJ1-5, reads EPEVTQTPSHQVTQMGQEVILRCVPISNHLYFYWYRQILGQKVEFLVSFYNNEISEKSEIFDDQFSVERPDGSNFTLKIRSTKLEDSAMYFCASSEGQLNQPQHFGDGTRLSIL.

J is TRBJ2-1 and V is TRBV19; D call uncertain. This CDR3 has 15 residues. V lost 3 bases and J lost 5, with 14 bases in between. Germline V gene sequence: CDR1 LNHDA, CDR2 SQIVND (reference sequence). The CDR3 region has the DNA TGTGCCAGTAGTATGGGTCTAGGCACCCACAATGAGCAGTTCTTC. Residues: CASSMGLGTHNEQFF.

The chain carries TRBV12-5 and TRBJ1-5, with D hard to call. CDR1 LGHNT and CDR2 FRNRAP come from the germline V gene. The length of the CDR3 is 15 residues. V was clipped by 1 base and J by 3 bases, with 10 bases between them. The CDR3 DNA reads TGTGCTAGTGGTTTGGGATCAGTTGACAATCAGCCCCAGCATTTT. This codes for CASGLGSVDNQPQHF.

The chain has TRBV5-6 and TRBJ2-3, with a tentative D call TRBD2 (6 bases). This CDR3 region has 15 residues. With 0 bases removed from V and 3 bases from J, the gap between germline ends came to 11 bases. The germline CDR1 and CDR2 sequences are SGHDT and YYEEEE. CDR3 protein: CASSLGAGRTDTQYF. The CDR3 DNA reads as TGTGCCAGCAGCTTGGGGGCAGGGAGGACAGATACGCAGTATTTT.

The rearrangement uses TRBV11-3 and TRBJ2-4; D is ambiguous. Germline values: CDR1 SGHNT, CDR2 YENEEA. Trimming pared 1 base from V and 0 bases from J, leaving 10 bases between. The CDR3 spans 16 residues. The CDR3 coding sequence is TGTGCCAGCAGCTTAGGATATGGCCAAGCCAAAAACATTCAGTACTTC. This translates into CASSLGYGQAKNIQYF.

The rearrangement joins TRBV21-1 to TRBJ2-7; TRBD2, the table's D call, lacks a check against the DNA. TRBV21-1 is classified as a pseudogene. This CDR3 has 16 residues. The CDR3 is CASSLGRGLAIYEQYF. The DNA of the CDR3 is TGTGCCAGCAGCCTTGGGCGGGGACTAGCGATCTACGAGCAGTACTTC.

The rearrangement joins TRBV7-3 to TRBJ2-2, with D perhaps matching TRBD2 (5 bases). The CDR3 consists of 13 residues. V was clipped by 5 bases and J by 4 bases, with 8 bases between them. Per germline, CDR1 SGHTA and CDR2 FQGTGA. The CDR3 coding sequence is TGTGCCAGCAGCCCGGGATTCACCGGGGAGCTGTTTTTT. Protein: CASSPGFTGELFF.

The chain couples TRBV19 to TRBJ2-7; TRBD1 is a possible D gene (6 bases). The V end was cut by 3 bases, the J end by 8 bases, with 8 bases between. Per germline, CDR1 LNHDA and CDR2 SQIVND (reference sequence). The CDR3 has 11 amino acids. The CDR3 loop reads CASSIRDKQYF. CDR3 nucleotide sequence: TGTGCCAGTAGTATCAGGGACAAGCAGTACTTC.

This chain connects TRBV11-2 to TRBJ1-4; D gene ambiguous. The CDR3 sequence is 14 residues long. V lost 1 base and J 6 bases, leaving 9 bases between the germline ends. Germline values: CDR1 SGHAT, CDR2 FQNNGV. CDR3 region: CASSLVGSHEKLFF. DNA for the CDR3: TGTGCCAGCAGCTTAGTTGGGAGCCATGAAAAACTGTTTTTT.

The chain combines TRBV6-5 with TRBJ1-1; the D is unclear. Germline assignment: CDR1 MNHEY and CDR2 SVGAGI. The CDR3 has 15 residues. V lost 5 bases to trimming and J lost 1 base, with 14 bases between them. CDR3 nucleotide sequence: TGTGCCAGCAGTCGGGGAAACACGGGGAACACTGAAGCTTTCTTT. Amino acid sequence: CASSRGNTGNTEAFF.

The chain employs TRBV6-2 or TRBV6-3 and TRBJ1-2; 10 bases map to TRBD1. Germline V lookup: CDR1 MNHEY, CDR2 SVGEGT. CDR3 length: 16 residues. V lost 5 bases to trimming and J lost 8 bases; unmatched junction nucleotides: 14. In DNA form, the CDR3 reads TGTGCCAGCAGTGACCGGGACAGGGGACCGGGGAAAGGCTACACCTTC. Protein sequence: CASSDRDRGPGKGYTF.

The rearrangement joins TRBV18 to TRBJ1-2; D is uncertain. The CDR3 length is 16 residues. Germline assignment: CDR1 KGHSH and CDR2 LQKENI. V was cut by 3 bases and J by 4 bases, with 18 bases left in between. CDR3 in amino acids: CASSPAGLAIRYGYTF. Here the CDR3 DNA reads TGTGCCAGCTCACCCGCGGGCCTGGCGATTCGCTATGGCTACACCTTC. The full variable domain, its missing parts supplied by reference TRBV18 and TRBJ1-2, is NAGVMQNPRHLVRRRGQEARLRCSPMKGHSHVYWYRQLPEEGLKFMVYLQKENIIDESGMPKERFSAEFPKEGPSILRIQQVVRGDSAAYFCASSPAGLAIRYGYTFGSGTRLTVV.

The chain has TRBV27 and TRBJ1-2; the D gene is possibly TRBD1 (6 bases). The germline V and J ends were trimmed by 6 bases and 7 bases, with 12 bases remaining between them. Germline CDR1 is MNHEY and CDR2 is SMNVEV (reference sequence). The CDR3 is 12 amino acids. CDR3 nucleotides: TGTGCCAGCAGAACAGGGTCGGCTGGCTACACCTTC. It encodes CASRTGSAGYTF.

The chain has TRBV7-2 and TRBJ2-5; tentatively, D is TRBD1 (6 bases). V lost 1 base to trimming and J lost 4 bases, with 10 bases between them. Germline V lookup: CDR1 SGHTA, CDR2 FQGNSA. The CDR3 runs 14 residues. CDR3 in DNA: TGTGCCAGCAGCTTAGAAGCAGGGGTAGAGACCCAGTACTTC. Amino acid sequence: CASSLEAGVETQYF.

This chain connects TRBV19 to TRBJ1-2; D remains ambiguous. This CDR3 region has 11 residues. Looked up from germline, CDR1 is LNHDA and CDR2 is SQIVND (reference sequence). The V gene lost 5 bases and the J gene lost 4 bases, with 5 bases spanning the gap. CDR3 coding DNA: TGTGCCAGTAGTTATAGCTATGGCTACACCTTC. Translating it yields CASSYSYGYTF. Together with reference TRBV19 and TRBJ1-2, the CDR3 gives the full variable domain: DGGITQSPKYLFRKEGQNVTLSCEQNLNHDAMYWYRQDPGQGLRLIYYSQIVNDFQKGDIAEGYSVSREKKESFPLTVTSAQKNPTAFYLCASSYSYGYTFGSGTRLTVV.

Only a few counts were recorded for this clone. This CDR3 is CASSLESGPSYEQYF. CDR3 sequence (DNA): TGTGCCAGCAGCTTGGAGAGCGGGCCCTCCTACGAGCAGTACTTC. The chain joins TRBV5-4 to TRBJ2-7; maybe TRBD2 (6 bases). Germline loops: CDR1 SGHNT, CDR2 YYREEE (reference sequence). V lost 0 bases to trimming and J lost 0 bases, with 10 bases between them. The length of the CDR3 is 15 residues. The whole variable domain, remainder taken from reference TRBV5-4 and TRBJ2-7, is ETGVTQSPTHLIKTRGQQVTLRCSSQSGHNTVSWYQQALGQGPQFIFQYYREEENGRGNFPPRFSGLQFPNYSSELNVNALELDDSALYLCASSLESGPSYEQYFGPGTRLTVT.

The V and J genes are TRBV6-2 or TRBV6-3 and TRBJ1-1, with D uncertain. This CDR3 spans 11 amino acids. V lost 5 bases and J lost 6, with 7 bases in between. Germline V gene sequence: CDR1 MNHEY, CDR2 SVGEGT. CDR3 DNA: TGTGCCAGCAGTAAGCCCGCTGAAGCTTTCTTT. Its protein is CASSKPAEAFF.

There are a few counts of this clone. The V gene is TRBV5-1, the J gene TRBJ1-4; 9 nucleotides align to TRBD1. Germline CDR1 is SGHRS and CDR2 is YFSETQ. V gave up 4 bases and J gave up 3 bases; unmatched junction bases: 4. This CDR3 is built from 15 residues. In nucleotides, the CDR3 is TGCGCCAGCAGCCCGAGGACAGGGGCTAATGAAAAACTGTTTTTT. It specifies CASSPRTGANEKLFF.

The chain uses TRBV5-6 and TRBJ2-5; 11 nucleotides agree with TRBD2. The ends lost 3 bases at V and 2 bases at J; junction bases unmatched: 6. Germline assignment: CDR1 SGHDT and CDR2 YYEEEE. The length of the CDR3 is 16 residues. CDR3 in amino acids: CASSSEGLAVQETQYF. The DNA of the CDR3 is TGTGCCAGCAGCTCGGAGGGACTAGCGGTACAAGAGACCCAGTACTTC. The variable domain in full, completed from reference TRBV5-6 and TRBJ2-5, reads DAGVTQSPTHLIKTRGQQVTLRCSPKSGHDTVSWYQQALGQGPQFIFQYYEEEERQRGNFPDRFSGHQFPNYSSELNVNALLLGDSALYLCASSSEGLAVQETQYFGPGTRLLVL.

The chain carries TRBV30 and TRBJ1-1; D call uncertain. The CDR3 length is 13 residues. V was trimmed by 4 bases and J by 2 bases, leaving 11 bases between them. Germline assignment: CDR1 GTSNPN and CDR2 SVGIG (reference sequence). CDR3 loop: CAWIRGGNTEAFF. In nucleotides, the CDR3 is TGTGCCTGGATTAGAGGAGGTAACACTGAAGCTTTCTTT.